The 15 T cell receptor beta chains in this list originate from one sample, sequenced in a study of blood T cell repertoires in COVID-19. Profiled with immunoSEQ multiplex PCR; TCRdb holds only in-frame clones, not every one. The sample records 65,000 to 70,000 clones, just over 85% being singletons. The sequencing input was peripheral blood. These receptors came from a man aged 45-60 years with acute or convalescent COVID-19.

The J gene is TRBJ1-1, the V gene TRBV12-5; D remains ambiguous. From germline, CDR1 is LGHNT and CDR2 FRNRAP. The CDR3 extends over 9 amino acids. The CDR3 DNA reads TGTGCCCCCTACACTGAAGCTTTCTTT. Translated, it gives CAPYTEAFF. The entire variable domain, with the rest obtained from reference TRBV12-5 and TRBJ1-1, is as follows: DARVTQTPRHKVTEMGQEVTMRCQPILGHNTVFWYRQTMMQGLELLAYFRNRAPLDDSGMPKDRFSAEMPDATLATLKIQPSEPRDSAVYFCAPYTEAFFGQGTRLTVV.

The V call is TRBV4-1, the J call TRBJ1-2; D is undetermined. From germline, CDR1 is MGHRA and CDR2 YSYEKL. The CDR3 covers 17 residues. Trimming removed 2 bases from V and 0 bases from J, with 16 bases in between. The DNA of the CDR3 is TGCGCCAGCAGCCAATCGTATGCGAGGCGAGCTAACTATGGCTACACCTTC. Amino acid sequence: CASSQSYARRANYGYTF.

This clone occurred a few times. The V gene is TRBV2, the J gene TRBJ1-2, with TRBD1 identical over 10 bases. The CDR3 loop spans 14 amino acids. Germline V CDR1 and CDR2: SNHLY, FYNNEI. The ends lost 5 bases at V and 6 bases at J; junction bases unmatched: 6. CDR3 DNA: TGTGCCAGCAGTACCAGAGGGACAGGGGATGGCTACACCTTC. This sequence encodes CASSTRGTGDGYTF.

This clone was seen only a few times. The chain has TRBV18 and TRBJ1-3; 9 bases agree with TRBD1. The CDR3 loop spans 13 amino acids. Germline-derived CDR1 and CDR2 are KGHSH and LQKENI. V was pared by 10 bases and J by 7 bases, with 8 bases of the junction left unmatched. The CDR3 coding sequence is TGTGCCACCGGGACAGGGTCGCGGAACACCATATATTTT. Residues: CATGTGSRNTIYF.

The chain employs TRBV29-1 and TRBJ1-3; a weak D match, TRBD1 (6 bases). The germline V and J ends were trimmed by 4 bases and 9 bases, with 10 bases remaining between them. The CDR3 is 11 amino acids. CDR1 is SQVTM, CDR2 ANQGSEA, per germline. The CDR3 reads CSVGEGGTIYF. Here the CDR3 DNA reads TGCAGCGTTGGGGAGGGGGGCACCATATATTTT. Full variable domain (remainder filled in from reference TRBV29-1 and TRBJ1-3): SAVISQKPSRDICQRGTSLTIQCQVDSQVTMMFWYRQQPGQSLTLIATANQGSEATYESGFVIDKFPISRPNLTFSTLTVSNMSPEDSSIYLCSVGEGGTIYFGEGSWLTVV.

V is TRBV6-6 and J is TRBJ2-2, with a weak D call TRBD1 (5 bases). This CDR3 spans 15 amino acids. The germline V gene encodes CDR1 MNHNY and CDR2 SVGAGI (reference sequence). The V end lost 6 bases, the J end lost 1 base, and 12 bases lay between the germline ends. The CDR3 here is CASSPGAVNTGELFF. In nucleotides, the CDR3 is TGTGCCAGCAGCCCTGGGGCGGTGAACACCGGGGAGCTGTTTTTT.

The rearrangement joins TRBV7-6 to TRBJ2-3, with 8 bases matching TRBD2. CDR3 size: 16 residues. From germline, CDR1 is SGHVS and CDR2 FNYEAQ. V dropped 2 bases and J dropped 5; count of bases not matched to a gene: 9. The CDR3 protein is CASSLYAGGGGDTQYF. CDR3 sequence (DNA): TGTGCCAGCAGCTTATATGCGGGGGGCGGGGGAGATACGCAGTATTTT. The whole variable domain, filled in from reference TRBV7-6 and TRBJ2-3, reads GAGVSQSPRYKVTKRGQDVALRCDPISGHVSLYWYRQALGQGPEFLTYFNYEAQQDKSGLPNDRFSAERPEGSISTLTIQRTEQRDSAMYRCASSLYAGGGGDTQYFGPGTRLTVL.

The rearrangement uses TRBV18 and TRBJ1-5; TRBD1 agrees at 9 bases. Germline-derived CDR1 and CDR2 are KGHSH and LQKENI. Unmatched junction bases numbered 9, after V lost 6 bases and J lost 6 bases. CDR3 length: 15 amino acids. CDR3 in DNA: TGTGCCAGCTCCGCTGGGACAGGGAAGAGTCAGCCCCAGCATTTT. It codes for CASSAGTGKSQPQHF. Variable domain in full (rest from reference TRBV18 and TRBJ1-5): NAGVMQNPRHLVRRRGQEARLRCSPMKGHSHVYWYRQLPEEGLKFMVYLQKENIIDESGMPKERFSAEFPKEGPSILRIQQVVRGDSAAYFCASSAGTGKSQPQHFGDGTRLSIL.

V is TRBV5-8 and J is TRBJ2-3; 9 bases are shared with TRBD1. Germline values: CDR1 SGHTS, CDR2 YDEGEE. The CDR3 contains 15 residues. J gave up 7 bases and V 2 bases, and 8 bases lay outside the gene matches. CDR3 DNA sequence: TGTGCCAGCAGCTTTCACCCGGGACAGGGTAATACGCAGTATTTT. This translates into CASSFHPGQGNTQYF.

The chain carries TRBV7-9 and TRBJ1-5, with D possibly TRBD1 on 6 matching bases. The CDR3 sequence is 17 residues long. The germline V and J ends were trimmed by 4 bases and 0 bases, with 16 bases remaining between them. Germline loops: CDR1 SEHNR, CDR2 FQNEAQ (reference sequence). The CDR3 nucleotides are TGTGCCAGCAGCTACGACAGGTCCACCTTTAGCAATCAGCCCCAGCATTTT. Protein sequence: CASSYDRSTFSNQPQHF.

J is TRBJ2-7 and V is TRBV28; 10 positions match TRBD1. The CDR3 consists of 14 residues. Germline trimming cut 7 bases from V and 3 bases from J; bases unmatched to any gene: 6. The germline gives CDR1 MDHEN, CDR2 SYDVKM. The CDR3 DNA sequence: TGTGCCAGCACCCCGGGACAGGGGTACTACGAGCAGTACTTC. Its protein product is CASTPGQGYYEQYF.

The chain is built from TRBV7-9 and TRBJ1-1; maybe TRBD1 (6 bases). There are 14 residues in the CDR3. Trimming removed 5 bases at V and 4 bases at J, with 14 bases between. The germline CDR1 and CDR2 sequences are SEHNR and FQNEAQ (reference sequence). In nucleotides, the CDR3 is TGTGCCAGCAGCCCAGGGGACATGGCCACTGAAGCTTTCTTT. Amino acids: CASSPGDMATEAFF.

V and J are TRBV2 and TRBJ2-2, with D uncertain. V was cut by 4 bases and J by 4 bases, with 7 bases left in between. The length of the CDR3 is 13 residues. CDR1 is SNHLY and CDR2 is FYNNEI in the germline V gene. The CDR3 DNA reads as TGTGCCAGCAGTGGATCAGGCACCGGGGAGCTGTTTTTT. Residues: CASSGSGTGELFF.

This chain links TRBV10-2 with TRBJ2-7; no reliable D call. The V end was cut by 4 bases, the J end by 4 bases, with 11 bases between. CDR1 and CDR2 from the germline V gene are WSHSY and SAAADI. This CDR3 spans 13 amino acids. For the CDR3, the DNA is TGCGCCAGCAGTGTAGAACCCTTGTACGAGCAGTACTTC. The encoded protein is CASSVEPLYEQYF.

The chain employs TRBV19 and TRBJ2-2, with D tentatively TRBD2 (6 bases). The CDR3 is 14 residues long. Trimming took off 8 bases at V and 2 bases at J, with 12 bases between the two ends. Germline V lookup: CDR1 LNHDA, CDR2 SQIVND (reference sequence). The CDR3 region has the DNA TGTGCCAGTCGGTTAGCGGTAAACACCGGGGAGCTGTTTTTT. It specifies CASRLAVNTGELFF.